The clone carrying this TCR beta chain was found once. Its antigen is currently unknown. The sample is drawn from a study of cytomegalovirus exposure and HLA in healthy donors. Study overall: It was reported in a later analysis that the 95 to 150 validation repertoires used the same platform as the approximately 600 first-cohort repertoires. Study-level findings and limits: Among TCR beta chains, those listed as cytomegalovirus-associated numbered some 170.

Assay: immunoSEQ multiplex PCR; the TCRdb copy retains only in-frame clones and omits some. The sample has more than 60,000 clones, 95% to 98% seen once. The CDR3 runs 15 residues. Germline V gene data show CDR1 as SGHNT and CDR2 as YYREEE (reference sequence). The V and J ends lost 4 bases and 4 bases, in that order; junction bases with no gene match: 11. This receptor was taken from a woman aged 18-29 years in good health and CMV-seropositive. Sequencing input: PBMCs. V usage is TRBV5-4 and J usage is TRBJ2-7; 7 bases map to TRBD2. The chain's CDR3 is CASSVAPAGDYEQYF. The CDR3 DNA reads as TGTGCCAGCAGCGTCGCACCTGCGGGAGATTACGAGCAGTACTTC.